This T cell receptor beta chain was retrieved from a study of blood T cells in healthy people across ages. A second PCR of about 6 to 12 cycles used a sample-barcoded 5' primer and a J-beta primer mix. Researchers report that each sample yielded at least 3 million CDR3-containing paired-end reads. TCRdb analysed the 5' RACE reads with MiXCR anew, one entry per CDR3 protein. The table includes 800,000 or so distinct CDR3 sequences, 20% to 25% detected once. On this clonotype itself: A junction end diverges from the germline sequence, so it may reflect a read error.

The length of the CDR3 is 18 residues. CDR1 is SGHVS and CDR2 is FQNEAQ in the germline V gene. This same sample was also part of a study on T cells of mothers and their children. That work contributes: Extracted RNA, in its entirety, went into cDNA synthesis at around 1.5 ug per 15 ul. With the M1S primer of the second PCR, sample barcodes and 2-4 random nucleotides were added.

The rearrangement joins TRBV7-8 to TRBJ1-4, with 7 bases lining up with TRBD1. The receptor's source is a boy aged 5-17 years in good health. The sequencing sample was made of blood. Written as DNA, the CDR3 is TGTGCCGGCAGCTTAGTGGGCAAGACGACAGGGCTCTATGAAAAACTGTTTTTT. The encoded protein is CAGSLVGKTTGLYEKLFF.